The 13 T cell receptor beta chains below come from one sample, sequenced in a study of CXCR3-negative and CXCR3-positive naive CD8 T cells. The study made its TRB cDNA libraries by 5' RACE, adding UMI labels. TCRdb reworked the 5' RACE reads into one entry per CDR3 protein, no DNA. The sample has some 110,000 distinct CDR3 sequences; the top ten hold around 0.4%. Study outcomes and limitations: In CXCR3-positive naive cells, the TRB CDR3s were more hydrophobic than in CXCR3-negative naive cells.

Their antigen targets remain unknown. The sequenced sample was naive CXCR3+ CD8+ T cells from blood. Indicated subset: CD45RO-CCR7+CD27+CD95- naive CD8+ T cells expressing CXCR3 (TNR3+). These receptors were obtained from a human donor in good health. Some clones in this sample may be carry-over from other donors' samples.

The genes are TRBV29-1 and TRBJ2-7; TCRdb indicates TRBD1, and absent DNA this call remains unverified. Germline loops: CDR1 SQVTM, CDR2 ANQGSEA. The CDR3 is 13 amino acids. The CDR3 here is CSVVHPGAYEQYF.

V usage is TRBV5-1 and J usage is TRBJ2-1; without DNA, the TCRdb call of TRBD1 cannot be checked. CDR1 and CDR2 (germline): SGHRS, YFSETQ. The CDR3 length is 17 residues. The chain's CDR3 is CASREYGASSSYNEQFF.

The chain couples TRBV7-9 to TRBJ1-1; TCRdb's D call of TRBD1 is untestable without DNA. In germline, CDR1 is SEHNR, CDR2 FQNEAQ (reference sequence). CDR3 length equals 15 residues. The CDR3 here is CASSLRGMRVPEAFF.

CDR3 protein: CASSLGTGNEAFF. The chain links TRBV6-1 to TRBJ1-1; TCRdb designates TRBD1, a call that cannot be tested without DNA. CDR1 is MNHNS, CDR2 SASEGT, per germline. The CDR3 contains 13 residues.

The gene calls are TRBV7-8 and TRBJ2-7; checking the TCRdb D call of TRBD1 is not possible without DNA. Germline V lookup: CDR1 SGHVS, CDR2 FQNEAQ. The CDR3 covers 15 residues. Here the CDR3 reads CASSPRTGVGYEQYF.

The rearrangement uses TRBV28 and TRBJ2-7. The CDR3 loop spans 12 amino acids. Germline V gene sequence: CDR1 MDHEN, CDR2 SYDVKM. The CDR3 sequence is CASSPESYEQYF.

The chain employs TRBV20-1 and TRBJ2-1; TCRdb proposes TRBD2, but this gene call is untestable without DNA. Germline V CDR1 and CDR2: DFQATT, SNEGSKA (reference sequence). This CDR3 contains 14 residues. CDR3 residues: CSARDVRDYNEQFF.

V gene TRBV4-1 combines with J gene TRBJ1-2; no DNA is available, so the TRBD1 call from TCRdb remains unchecked. The CDR3 runs to 17 residues. Germline V lookup: CDR1 MGHRA, CDR2 YSYEKL. The CDR3 sequence is CASSQASAPGGSYGYTF.

V gene TRBV20-1 combines with J gene TRBJ2-1. The CDR3 loop spans 16 amino acids. Germline V CDR1 and CDR2: DFQATT, SNEGSKA (reference sequence). The CDR3 region is CSARDLRHSSYNEQFF.

V and J are TRBV5-4 and TRBJ1-1; TCRdb selects TRBD1, and the lack of DNA leaves this call unchecked. CDR1 and CDR2 (germline): SGHNT, YYREEE (reference sequence). CDR3 length: 13 amino acids. Here the CDR3 reads CASSVRGNTEAFF.

The chain recombines TRBV6-2 or TRBV6-3 with TRBJ2-7. The CDR3 spans 13 residues. CDR1 MNHEY and CDR2 SVGEGT come from the germline V gene. The CDR3 sequence: CASTISYSYEQYF.

The chain is built from TRBV7-3 and TRBJ2-2; TCRdb gives TRBD1 as the D gene, but with no DNA this cannot be confirmed. CDR3 length: 14 residues. Germline assignment: CDR1 SGHTA and CDR2 FQGTGA. CDR3 amino acids: CASSLGTAPGELFF.

The V gene is TRBV27, the J gene TRBJ1-2; the D call of TRBD1 rests on TCRdb alone, since no DNA is present to check it. The CDR3 length is 16 residues. Germline V gene lookup returns CDR1 MNHEY and CDR2 SMNVEV (reference sequence). The chain's CDR3 is CASSLYGGTDFYGYTF.